This T cell receptor beta chain was sequenced during a study of T cell responses to AZD1222 COVID-19 vaccine. Regarding the study as a whole: It was only after the peak T cell response that any repertoires were sampled. Regions 160-218 and 743-854 held dominance among vaccine-associated CD4 TCRs, which spanned spike. A mostly white British donor set with more females was recruited, and clonal diversity was possibly underestimated.

Comments on this clone: The antigen remains undetermined.

Recipients boosted at about 4 weeks or about 12 weeks are pooled. V was shortened by 8 bases and J by 2 bases, with 15 bases between the two germline ends. The germline gives CDR1 KGHDR, CDR2 SFDVKD. The CDR3 has 14 amino acids. The method was immunoSEQ multiplex PCR; TCRdb's version includes in-frame clones alone and lacks a portion of them. The table shows approximately 100,000 clones, with around 90% occurring only once. The source of this sequence is an adult who received the AZD1222 COVID-19 vaccine. The V and J genes are TRBV24-1 and TRBJ2-7, with D possibly TRBD1 on 6 matching bases. Material: peripheral blood, obtained 28 days after the second AZD1222 dose. The CDR3 coding sequence is TGTGCCACCATCGACAGGTCTGGGGCCTACGAGCAGTACTTC. Its translation is CATIDRSGAYEQYF.